A selection of T cell receptor beta chains follows, all from one sample in a study of T cells in Graves' hyperthyroidism and ophthalmopathy. TCRdb called the multiplex PCR reads again in MiXCR, with one record for every CDR3 protein. The sample includes around 690,000 distinct CDR3 sequences, 15% to 20% seen only once; the top ten take around 15%. Specimen: blood. Every receptor here comes from a man aged 45-65 years with Graves' hyperthyroidism. Each CDR3 is given with its conserved first and last residue. The D gene is left open where the match is weak. Rows give clone size only sometimes, using once, few, many, or a class for an expanded clone.

D gene,V gene,clone size,J gene,CDR3 protein,CDR3 DNA
NA,TRBV24-1,NA,TRBJ2-7,CATSDQNRYEQYF,TGTGCCACCAGTGACCAAAATAGGTACGAGCAGTACTTC
TRBD1,TRBV27,NA,TRBJ1-2,CASNTPGQGRYGYTF,TGTGCCAGTAATACTCCGGGACAGGGCCGTTATGGCTACACCTTC
NA,TRBV20-1,many,TRBJ1-6,CSARVPRDGNSPLHF,TGCAGTGCTAGAGTTCCCCGGGACGGAAATTCACCCCTCCACTTT
TRBD2,TRBV5-5,NA,TRBJ2-3,CASSVGLAGVRDTQYF,TGTGCCAGCAGCGTGGGACTAGCGGGGGTGAGAGATACGCAGTATTTT
TRBD1,TRBV28,many,TRBJ2-1,CASSPLTGARNNEQFF,TGTGCCAGCAGTCCCCTGACAGGGGCAAGGAACAATGAGCAGTTCTTC
NA,TRBV29-1,NA,TRBJ2-7,CSVVVTLDSYEQYF,TGCAGCGTCGTCGTAACACTAGATTCCTACGAGCAGTACTTC
TRBD2,TRBV28,NA,TRBJ2-5,CASSLELRSWTSGRDTYQETQYF,TGTGCCAGCAGTTTAGAGTTGCGCTCCTGGACTAGCGGGAGGGATACGTACCAAGAGACCCAGTACTTC
NA,TRBV6-2/TRBV6-3,NA,TRBJ1-5,CASRDPGRPNQPQHF,TGTGCCAGCAGGGATCCCGGACGGCCCAATCAGCCCCAGCATTTT
NA,TRBV15,few,TRBJ2-1,CATSREGWEQFF,TGTGCCACCAGCAGAGAAGGGTGGGAGCAGTTCTTC
TRBD2,TRBV11-2,NA,TRBJ2-3,CASSLDRELAGLTDTQYF,TGTGCCAGCAGCTTAGATCGGGAGCTAGCGGGACTCACAGATACGCAGTATTTT
NA,TRBV5-1,NA,TRBJ1-1,CASSPGGGHTEAFF,TGCGCCAGCAGCCCTGGCGGGGGCCATACTGAAGCTTTCTTT
NA,TRBV7-2,many,TRBJ2-2,CASSLHRYTGELFF,TGTGCCAGCAGCCTGCATCGGTACACCGGGGAGCTGTTTTTT
TRBD2,TRBV30,NA,TRBJ2-1,CAWSPGLAGMNEQFF,TGTGCCTGGAGTCCGGGACTAGCGGGAATGAATGAGCAGTTCTTC
NA,TRBV18,NA,TRBJ2-2,CASLDHPAGELFF,TGTGCCAGCTTGGACCATCCGGCCGGGGAGCTGTTTTTT